The rows below give T cell receptor beta chains drawn from one sample of a study of blood T cell repertoires in COVID-19. Repertoires were generated with immunoSEQ multiplex PCR, while TCRdb's copy carries only in-frame clones and drops some. The sample lists roughly 250,000 clones, roughly four fifths occurring once. The sample comprised peripheral blood. The receptors were gathered from a woman of 80 years or more with acute or convalescent COVID-19. The CDR3 runs from the conserved cysteine through the conserved F or W. A D gene is named only where the DNA matches it firmly. The listing skips clone size in some rows; elsewhere it reads once, few, many or a size class.

TRBV7-2	15	.	TRBJ1-4	.	TGTGCCAGCAGCTTAGCGAGTGCAACTAATGAAAAACTGTTTTTT	CASSLASATNEKLFF
TRBV5-1	16	.	TRBJ1-5	TRBD1	TGCGCCAGCAGCCCTGTGGCCGGGACAGGGCACCAGCCCCAGCATTTT	CASSPVAGTGHQPQHF
TRBV28	14	.	TRBJ1-1	TRBD1	TGTGCCAGCAGGGGGGGACAGATGAACACTGAAGCTTTCTTT	CASRGGQMNTEAFF
TRBV6-6	21	.	TRBJ2-7	TRBD2	TGTGCCAGCAGCCCGGGAATTTATGCGGGGGGTATGTTGCGGGAACCCTACGAGCAGTACTTC	CASSPGIYAGGMLREPYEQYF
TRBV7-9	15	few	TRBJ1-3	.	TGTGCCAGCAGCTTATTGGGACTCTCTGGAAACACCATATATTTT	CASSLLGLSGNTIYF
TRBV6-2/TRBV6-3	13	.	TRBJ2-1	TRBD2	TGTGCCAGCAGTTGGCTAGCGGGAGGACAGCAGTTCTTC	CASSWLAGGQQFF
TRBV2	14	.	TRBJ2-3	TRBD1	TGTGCCAGCAGTGGACAGGGGCCCACAGATACGCAGTATTTT	CASSGQGPTDTQYF
TRBV15	13	.	TRBJ2-7	TRBD1	TGTGCCACCAGCCCGGGACAGGGGTACGAGCAGTACTTC	CATSPGQGYEQYF
TRBV3-1/TRBV3-2	12	.	TRBJ2-1	.	TGTGCCAGCAGCCACAGGCACAATGAGCAGTTCTTC	CASSHRHNEQFF
TRBV9	13	.	TRBJ2-3	TRBD2	TGTGCCAGCAGCGTCGGACTAGATGATACGCAGTATTTT	CASSVGLDDTQYF
TRBV7-3	13	.	TRBJ2-4	TRBD1	TGTGCCACCTCACGGACAGGGGAAAACATTCAGTACTTC	CATSRTGENIQYF
TRBV7-2	13	few	TRBJ1-1	.	TGTGCCAGCAGCAGGCAGGCCAACACTGAAGCTTTCTTT	CASSRQANTEAFF
TRBV4-1	17	.	TRBJ1-1	TRBD1	TGCGCCAGCAGCCTCAGAAGGGGACAGGGGCTGAACACTGAAGCTTTCTTT	CASSLRRGQGLNTEAFF
TRBV2	15	few	TRBJ1-5	.	TGTGCCAGCAGTCCGACAGGTTTGGGCAATCAGCCCCAGCATTTT	CASSPTGLGNQPQHF
TRBV12-3/TRBV12-4	13	.	TRBJ2-2	.	TGTGCCAGCAGTTTGGAGGTTATCGGGGAGCTGTTTTTT	CASSLEVIGELFF
TRBV2	15	.	TRBJ1-4	.	TGTGCCAGCAGTGAACCCATAGGACAGTCCGAAAAACTGTTTTTT	CASSEPIGQSEKLFF
TRBV14	15	once	TRBJ2-3	TRBD2	TGTGCCAGCAGCCCTACTAGCGGGAGGGCATATACGCAGTATTTT	CASSPTSGRAYTQYF
TRBV7-2	13	.	TRBJ1-2	TRBD1	TGTGCCAGCAGCTTAACCGAACAGGGGAGCTACACCTTC	CASSLTEQGSYTF
TRBV7-2	12	.	TRBJ2-2	.	TGTGCCAGCAGTTCTTACACCGGGGAGCTGTTTTTT	CASSSYTGELFF
TRBV18	16	.	TRBJ2-1	TRBD2	TGTGCCAGCTCACCCCTGACTAGCGGCCCCACCAATGAGCAGTTCTTC	CASSPLTSGPTNEQFF
TRBV7-9	17	.	TRBJ1-4	.	TGTGCCAGCAGCTTAGGGTCAGGGATGGCGGCTAATGAAAAACTGTTTTTT	CASSLGSGMAANEKLFF
TRBV19	14	.	TRBJ1-6	TRBD1	TGTGCCAGTATAGGGGACAGAAATAATTCACCCCTCCACTTT	CASIGDRNNSPLHF
TRBV7-3	16	.	TRBJ2-2	TRBD2	TGTGCCAGCAGCCCCCGGACTAGCCGCAACACCGGGGAGCTGTTTTTT	CASSPRTSRNTGELFF
TRBV12-3/TRBV12-4	13	.	TRBJ1-1	.	TGTGCCAGTAGTTTAGTCCAGGGAGGATTAGCTTTCTTT	CASSLVQGGLAFF
TRBV12-1	14	once	TRBJ1-1	.	TGTGCCAGTCAATTGACAGGCACGAACACTGAAGCTTTCTTT	CASQLTGTNTEAFF
TRBV2	15	.	TRBJ1-2	TRBD1	TGTGCCAGCAGTGCGCGGACAGGGGGCAACTATGGCTACACCTTC	CASSARTGGNYGYTF
TRBV9	15	.	TRBJ2-3	.	TGTGCCAGCAGCGTAGCGGGGGTTAGCACAGATACGCAGTATTTT	CASSVAGVSTDTQYF
TRBV6-5	16	.	TRBJ1-1	TRBD1	TGTGCCAGCAGTTACCTACCGGGACAGGGGGAAAATGAAGCTTTCTTT	CASSYLPGQGENEAFF
TRBV5-1	13	.	TRBJ2-1	TRBD1	TGCGCCAGCAGCTTGTACAGGGGTGGGGAGCAGTTCTTC	CASSLYRGGEQFF
TRBV19	13	.	TRBJ2-3	.	TGTGCCAGTAGTGTCCAGGGTACAGATACGCAGTATTTT	CASSVQGTDTQYF
TRBV23-1	15	.	TRBJ1-4	.	TGCGCCAGCAGTCAAGACAGGACCTTTAATGAAAAACTGTTTTTT	CASSQDRTFNEKLFF
TRBV6-6	16	.	TRBJ1-5	.	TGTGCCAGCAGTTACGGTACGGGAAAGGGCAATCAGCCCCAGCATTTT	CASSYGTGKGNQPQHF
TRBV6-4	16	.	TRBJ2-3	TRBD2	TGTGCCAGCAGAGGAAGCGGGGGTTTCGGGACAGATACGCAGTATTTT	CASRGSGGFGTDTQYF
TRBV7-9	16	.	TRBJ2-3	TRBD2	TGTGCCAGCAGCTTAGAAGCGGGAGGCCTCACAGATACGCAGTATTTT	CASSLEAGGLTDTQYF
TRBV12-5	13	.	TRBJ1-1	.	TGTGCTAGTGGTTTGGCAGGGAGGACTGAAGCTTTCTTT	CASGLAGRTEAFF
TRBV19	15	once	TRBJ2-7	.	TGTGCCAGTAGTAAGGAGGGCAGGCTCACGTTCGAGCAGTACTTC	CASSKEGRLTFEQYF
TRBV13	17	.	TRBJ2-7	.	TGTGCCAGCAGCTTTGGAACTAGCGGACAGGCCTCCTACGAGCAGTACTTC	CASSFGTSGQASYEQYF
TRBV30	17	.	TRBJ1-6	.	TGTGCCTGGAGTAAAGATAGAGGGTCAACAAGTAGTTCACCCCTCCACTTT	CAWSKDRGSTSSSPLHF
TRBV4-2	16	.	TRBJ2-2	.	TGTGCCAGCAGCCAAGTCTTCGGGGGGCACACCGGGGAGCTGTTTTTT	CASSQVFGGHTGELFF
TRBV7-2	13	.	TRBJ2-1	.	TGTGCCAGCAGCCTGGGACTTTCCAATGAGCAGTTCTTC	CASSLGLSNEQFF
TRBV25-1	15	.	TRBJ1-2	TRBD1	TGTGCCAGCAGTGAGTCGGACAGGGCCGTCTATGGCTACACCTTC	CASSESDRAVYGYTF
TRBV18	16	.	TRBJ2-5	TRBD2	TGTGCCAGCTCATCTAGGACTAGCGGTCCCCAAGAGACCCAGTACTTC	CASSSRTSGPQETQYF
TRBV2	15	few	TRBJ2-2	.	TGTGCCAGCAGGGGCGCTGGTCGGAACACCGGGGAGCTGTTTTTT	CASRGAGRNTGELFF
TRBV30	13	.	TRBJ1-1	TRBD1	TGTGCCTGGAGTAGACAGGGAAACACTGAAGCTTTCTTT	CAWSRQGNTEAFF
TRBV28	14	few	TRBJ1-6	TRBD1	TGTGCCAGCAGACGGACAGGGGATAATTCACCCCTCCACTTT	CASRRTGDNSPLHF